Each of the 10 T cell receptor beta chains below was sequenced from the same sample in a study of spatial heterogeneity in lung cancer (dated by TCRdb to 2018 to 2020). The intended sense of this specimen's time point label: sample taken at primary tumor resection. Whole RNA extracted from tumor and nontumor lung tissue, or from cryopreserved PBMC samples, was used for TCR sequencing without cell sorting. The library was obtained by 5' RACE. The data were produced on a NextSeq 500. TCRdb reran the public reads through fastp at Q25 and MiXCR, keeping productive beta chains. Every entry covers one CDR3 protein and lists the most common genes and DNA from its rows. Here the sample has under 100,000 distinct CDR3 sequences; over 8.5% occur a single time. The top ten clonotypes cover 6.9% of the sample. The source was PBMCs, collected at surgery. The receptor set was obtained from a male donor with early-stage non-small cell lung cancer.

The chain combines TRBV29-1 with TRBJ2-5; 8 bases map to TRBD2. Per germline, CDR1 SQVTM and CDR2 ANQGSEA. This CDR3 is built from 14 residues. Unmatched junction bases numbered 7, after V lost 5 bases and J lost 2 bases. The CDR3 region is CSVSTSAGQETQYF. DNA of the CDR3: TGCAGCGTTTCGACTAGCGCGGGACAAGAGACCCAGTACTTC.

In this sample, this clonotype turned up a few times. The DNA for the CDR3 is TGTGCCACATACCCTGCCCGGCCCTACGAGCAGTACTTC. It encodes CATYPARPYEQYF. The genes are TRBV15 and TRBJ2-7; no firm D call. Germline assignment: CDR1 LNHNV and CDR2 YYDKDF (reference sequence). This CDR3 contains 13 residues. Deletions cut 9 bases from V and 2 bases from J, with 14 bases between. Full variable domain (outside the CDR3, taken from reference TRBV15 and TRBJ2-7): DAMVIQNPRYQVTQFGKPVTLSCSQTLNHNVMYWYQQKSSQAPKLLFHYYDKDFNNEADTPDNFQSRRPNTSFCFLDIRSPGLGDTAMYLCATYPARPYEQYFGPGTRLTVT.

This clonotype was seen at least ten times. The chain recombines TRBV2 with TRBJ1-1, with 7 bases aligning to TRBD1. Trimming cost V 6 bases and J 1 base; bases outside gene matches: 5. The germline CDR1 and CDR2 sequences are SNHLY and FYNNEI. The CDR3 is made up of 14 amino acids. The CDR3 sequence: CASRRDRANTEAFF. DNA of the CDR3: TGTGCCAGCAGGAGGGACAGAGCGAACACTGAAGCTTTCTTT.

The chain is built from TRBV5-5 and TRBJ1-6, with D possibly matching TRBD1 (5 bases). This CDR3 is built from 15 residues. In germline, CDR1 is SGHKS, CDR2 YYEKEE (reference sequence). Trimming left V 1 base short and J 9 bases short, with 14 bases between. Written as DNA, the CDR3 is TGTGCCAGCAGCTTGTTGGGCAGGGATGGTTCACCCCTCCACTTT. Protein sequence: CASSLLGRDGSPLHF.

This clonotype has more than one count but fewer than ten. The V gene is TRBV29-1, the J gene TRBJ2-6, with 10 bases lining up with TRBD1. The trim removed 4 bases at V and 3 bases at J, leaving 6 bases unmatched. CDR3 length: 16 residues. Germline values: CDR1 SQVTM, CDR2 ANQGSEA. The CDR3: CSVVGQGVDGANVLTF. The CDR3 nucleotides are TGCAGCGTTGTAGGACAGGGGGTCGATGGGGCCAACGTCCTGACTTTC.

Many counts were recorded for this clonotype. V and J are TRBV4-2 and TRBJ1-1; possibly TRBD1 for D (6 bases). This CDR3 has 15 amino acids. Germline V gives CDR1 LGHNA, CDR2 YNFKEQ. Trimming took 0 bases from V and 1 from J, leaving 9 bases between them. The CDR3 DNA reads as TGTGCCAGCAGCCAAGATTGGGGGGCGAACACTGAAGCTTTCTTT. This encodes CASSQDWGANTEAFF.

This chain connects TRBV27 to TRBJ1-2; 9 bases fit TRBD1. V dropped 5 bases and J dropped 7; count of bases not matched to a gene: 11. CDR1 is MNHEY, CDR2 SMNVEV, per germline (reference sequence). The CDR3 has 15 residues. CDR3 protein: CASSRDRVNVGGYTF. The CDR3, as DNA: TGTGCCAGCAGTCGGGACAGGGTAAATGTAGGTGGCTACACCTTC.

This clonotype has a handful of counts. V gene TRBV28 combines with J gene TRBJ2-2; D unresolved. The CDR3 runs to 17 residues. Germline values: CDR1 MDHEN, CDR2 SYDVKM. V was trimmed by 6 bases and J by 5 bases, leaving 22 bases between them. CDR3 sequence reads: CASSRNLAGEGTGELFF. The CDR3 bases are TGTGCCAGCAGCCGAAACTTGGCTGGAGAAGGGACCGGGGAGCTGTTTTTT.

This clonotype was seen ten or more times. The chain is built from TRBV20-1 and TRBJ2-1, with D possibly TRBD1 on 5 matching bases. V was pared by 0 bases and J by 3 bases, with 18 bases between. Germline V gene lookup returns CDR1 DFQATT and CDR2 SNEGSKA (reference sequence). The CDR3 sequence is 17 residues long. The CDR3 DNA is TGCAGTGCTAGAGATCTAGGGGATGGGGCCTACTACAATGAGCAGTTCTTC. It translates to CSARDLGDGAYYNEQFF.

A few counts support this clonotype. V usage is TRBV9 and J usage is TRBJ1-6, with TRBD1 matching over 9 bases. This CDR3 has 16 residues. CDR1 and CDR2 (germline): SGDLS, YYNGEE. Germline trimming cut 0 bases from V and 5 bases from J; bases unmatched to any gene: 3. Here the CDR3 reads CASSVEGTGNNSPLHF. In nucleotides, the CDR3 is TGTGCCAGCAGCGTAGAAGGGACAGGGAATAATTCACCCCTCCACTTT. Together with reference TRBV9 and TRBJ1-6, the CDR3 gives the full variable domain: DSGVTQTPKHLITATGQRVTLRCSPRSGDLSVYWYQQSLDQGLQFLIQYYNGEERAKGNILERFSAQQFPDLHSELNLSSLELGDSALYFCASSVEGTGNNSPLHFGNGTRLTVT.